This T cell receptor beta chain derives from a study of CXCR3 chemokines and chemotherapy response in bladder cancer (dated by TCRdb to the early 2020s). Regarding the complete study: Whether chemotherapy response in human bladder cancer was predicted by intratumoral CXCR3 chemokine system activity was examined in the study.

This clonotype was seen many times. Which antigen it targets is not known. No base-level quality is on record; no much larger clone is a single base apart. Receptors were amplified or captured by PCR. Sequencing took place on an Illumina HiSeq 2500. TCRdb trimmed public reads at Q25 via fastp, called clones via MiXCR and kept in-frame beta chains. Every entry covers one CDR3 protein and lists the most common genes and DNA from its rows. The sample profile shows 7,000 to 9,500 distinct CDR3 sequences; about 21% of them were found once. The ten top clones hold roughly 8.9% of the sample. Taken from cysteine to phenylalanine, the CDR3 has 14 residues. The entry retains the CDR3 DNA only, 42 bases that are in frame from base 1. V is shortened by 4 bases, J by 6 bases, and the region joining them spans 16 bases. CDR1 and CDR2 (SGHDT, YYEEEE) derive from the germline V gene.

This clonotype was sampled from a human donor with bladder cancer that did not respond to neoadjuvant chemotherapy. Sampling was done from a patient whose treatment included neoadjuvant chemotherapy. The V and J segments used are TRBV5-6 and TRBJ1-1; TRBD1 could be the D gene, as 6 bases match. The CDR3 here reads CASSVLRGTAEAFF. The base sequence is TGTGCCAGCAGCGTCCTCAGGGGTACGGCTGAAGCTTTCTTT.